These 14 T cell receptor beta chains share one sample of origin, sequenced in a study of T-cell reconstitution after alpha-beta-depleted transplantation in children. It was with unique molecular identifiers that the TCRbeta library was prepared. TCRdb called the PCR reads again in MiXCR, with one record for every CDR3 protein. The table records 300,000 to 350,000 distinct CDR3 sequences, 23% of them present only once. Here the sequenced sample was PBMCs, mostly from graft donor cells, taken 180 days after TCRalphabeta/CD19-depleted stem cell transplant. The receptor source for this set is a male patient aged 5 to 17 who had a stem cell transplant for acute lymphoblastic leukemia, so the T cells may come from the graft donor.

A few counts support this clonotype. The rearrangement joins TRBV7-2 to TRBJ2-1, with 12 bases matching TRBD2. The CDR3 spans 15 residues. J lost 6 bases, V lost 5 bases, and 5 bases had no gene match. The germline gives CDR1 SGHTA, CDR2 FQGNSA. CDR3 nucleotides: TGTGCCAGCAGCCGACTAGCGGGAGCCCCCAATGAGCAGTTCTTC. Translating it yields CASSRLAGAPNEQFF.

J is TRBJ2-5 and V is TRBV12-3 or TRBV12-4; 11 bases fit TRBD2. V was pared by 5 bases and J by 2 bases, with 7 bases of the junction left unmatched. The CDR3 length is 16 residues. CDR3 protein: CASSPLTSGIQETQYF. In DNA, the CDR3 is TGTGCCAGCAGTCCCCTGACTAGCGGGATTCAAGAGACCCAGTACTTC.

This chain connects TRBV12-3 or TRBV12-4 to TRBJ2-6; D could derive from TRBD1 or TRBD2 (6 bases each). The germline V and J ends were trimmed by 4 bases and 2 bases, with 9 bases remaining between them. The CDR3 contains 15 residues. The CDR3 DNA is TGTGCCAGCAGTTCGGGGGCAGCTGGGGCCAACGTCCTGACTTTC. This sequence encodes CASSSGAAGANVLTF.

The V gene is TRBV20-1, the J gene TRBJ2-1, with 12 bases that match TRBD2. Germline V gives CDR1 DFQATT, CDR2 SNEGSKA (reference sequence). Losses at the gene ends were 5 bases for V and 0 bases for J; bases not matched to a gene: 8. The length of the CDR3 is 17 residues. CDR3 DNA: TGCAGTGCTGCCACTAGCGGGAGGTTACACTCCTACAATGAGCAGTTCTTC. Its protein product is CSAATSGRLHSYNEQFF.

This clonotype was observed a few times. The rearrangement links TRBV6-5 to TRBJ1-1; perhaps TRBD1 as D (5 bases). This CDR3 has 11 amino acids. The ends were cut back, 7 bases at V and 4 bases at J, with 7 bases in the middle. Per germline, CDR1 MNHEY and CDR2 SVGAGI. Here the CDR3 reads CASIGGTEAFF. The CDR3, as DNA: TGTGCCAGCATTGGGGGCACTGAAGCTTTCTTT.

The rearrangement uses TRBV4-2 and TRBJ2-7; TRBD2 might be the D (6 bases). Germline CDR1 and CDR2: LGHNA and YNFKEQ. Deletions cut 1 base from V and 0 bases from J, with 10 bases between. The CDR3 covers 15 residues. CDR3 sequence reads: CASSQGAGSSYEQYF. CDR3 nucleotides: TGTGCCAGCAGCCAAGGGGCCGGGAGCTCCTACGAGCAGTACTTC.

This chain joins TRBV15 and TRBJ2-1; D possibly corresponds to TRBD2 (6 bases). The CDR3 is made up of 15 amino acids. Trimming removed 4 bases from V and 8 bases from J, with 18 bases in between. Germline lookup yields CDR1 LNHNV and CDR2 YYDKDF (reference sequence). The CDR3 loop reads CATSIRGGSYHEQFF. The DNA of the CDR3 is TGTGCCACCAGCATTCGGGGAGGTAGCTATCATGAGCAGTTCTTC.

The rearrangement joins TRBV12-3 or TRBV12-4 to TRBJ2-3; a weak D match, TRBD2 (6 bases). Trimming stripped 5 bases from V and 3 bases from J, with 12 bases between. CDR3 length: 14 amino acids. CDR3 sequence (DNA): TGTGCCAGCAGTCCAAGCGGGCTTACAGATACGCAGTATTTT. Translating it yields CASSPSGLTDTQYF.

This clonotype was detected a few times. This rearrangement joins TRBV29-1 to TRBJ2-1; TRBD2 matches 8 bases. V gave up 7 bases and J gave up 5 bases; unmatched junction bases: 16. Germline assignment: CDR1 SQVTM and CDR2 ANQGSEA. The CDR3 totals 16 residues. As DNA, the CDR3 is TGCAGCGGTGGGGGGGCGGGAGGACGACGAAACAATGAGCAGTTCTTC. It yields the protein CSGGGAGGRRNNEQFF.

The genes are TRBV9 and TRBJ1-1, with a possible D match to TRBD1 (5 bases). The germline CDR1 and CDR2 sequences are SGDLS and YYNGEE. V lost 4 bases to trimming and J lost 0 bases, with 25 bases between them. The CDR3 extends over 19 amino acids. The CDR3 region has the DNA TGTGCCAGCAGCCCTCGAAGGGGAACAATTCGTAGCATGAACACTGAAGCTTTCTTT. It yields the protein CASSPRRGTIRSMNTEAFF.

V usage is TRBV12-3 or TRBV12-4 and J usage is TRBJ2-5; 7 nucleotides agree with TRBD2. J was trimmed by 5 bases and V by 3 bases; bases with no gene match: 6. The CDR3 has 14 residues. The CDR3 coding sequence is TGTGCCAGCAGTTTTGCTAGCGGAGGGGAGACCCAGTACTTC. It is translated as CASSFASGGETQYF.

This clonotype was detected only a few times. The J gene is TRBJ2-1, the V gene TRBV7-9; no definite D call. The V and J ends lost 3 bases and 5 bases respectively, with 8 bases between them. This CDR3 has 13 residues. Germline assignment: CDR1 SEHNR and CDR2 FQNEAQ (reference sequence). Here the CDR3 reads CASSFTTNNEQFF. In DNA form, the CDR3 reads TGTGCCAGCAGCTTCACTACCAACAATGAGCAGTTCTTC.

The rearrangement joins TRBV18 to TRBJ2-5; 8 nucleotides agree with TRBD2. CDR1 KGHSH and CDR2 LQKENI come from the germline V gene. Unmatched junction bases numbered 9, after V lost 0 bases and J lost 0 bases. This CDR3 has 18 amino acids. CDR3 loop: CASSPPGIQRGYQETQYF. The CDR3 DNA reads TGTGCCAGCTCACCACCTGGAATACAGCGGGGGTACCAAGAGACCCAGTACTTC.

The table lists this clonotype with a few counts. V usage is TRBV7-2 and J usage is TRBJ1-2; TRBD1 might be the D (5 bases). Germline loops: CDR1 SGHTA, CDR2 FQGNSA. Trimming removed 5 bases from V and 3 bases from J, with 16 bases in between. This CDR3 has 15 residues. CDR3: CASSNYAREDYGYTF. The CDR3 nucleotides read TGTGCCAGCAGCAACTACGCCAGGGAGGACTATGGCTACACCTTC.